The 15 T cell receptor beta chains below were found in one sample sequenced in a study of blood T cell repertoires in COVID-19. The assay was immunoSEQ multiplex PCR, and TCRdb's table has in-frame clones only and misses some. Here the sample spans approximately 290,000 clones, about 88% being singletons. Sequenced sample: peripheral blood. The source of these receptors is a woman in her fifties or sixties with acute or convalescent COVID-19.

The V call is TRBV19, the J call TRBJ1-3, with D maybe TRBD1 (6 bases). V lost 3 bases, J lost 3 bases, and 15 bases lay in between. There are 16 residues in the CDR3. In germline, CDR1 is LNHDA, CDR2 SQIVND (reference sequence). CDR3 region: CASSIRAAGDGNTIYF. Here the CDR3 DNA reads TGTGCCAGTAGTATTCGAGCGGCAGGGGATGGAAACACCATATATTTT.

This chain connects TRBV30 to TRBJ2-1; TRBD1 might be the D (6 bases). CDR3 size: 14 residues. V was cut by 2 bases and J by 4 bases, with 12 bases left in between. The germline V gene has CDR1 GTSNPN and CDR2 SVGIG (reference sequence). The CDR3 loop is CAWSSGQTYNEQFF. For the CDR3, the DNA is TGTGCCTGGAGTTCCGGACAGACATACAATGAGCAGTTCTTC.

V usage is TRBV2 and J usage is TRBJ1-5; TRBD1 is a possible D gene (5 bases). The V gene lost 8 bases and the J gene lost 6 bases, with 17 bases spanning the gap. CDR1 is SNHLY and CDR2 is FYNNEI in the germline V gene. The CDR3 contains 14 residues. In DNA form, the CDR3 reads TGTGCCAGCCTCCTAGGGCAGGGAAGTCAGCCCCAGCATTTT. Translated: CASLLGQGSQPQHF.

The chain uses TRBV2 and TRBJ2-1; 10 bases are shared with TRBD2. With 1 base clipped from V and 15 bases from J, the junction kept 6 bases outside the gene matches. Germline values: CDR1 SNHLY, CDR2 FYNNEI. This CDR3 region has 13 residues. As DNA, the CDR3 is TGTGCCAGCAGTGAAGGCAGCGGGAGGGGTTTGTTCTTC. This encodes CASSEGSGRGLFF.

The CDR3 protein is CASRVRDTTNEKLFF. Written as DNA, the CDR3 is TGTGCCAGTAGGGTCCGGGACACAACTAATGAAAAACTGTTTTTT. The chain recombines TRBV19 with TRBJ1-4, with D maybe TRBD1 (6 bases). There are 15 residues in the CDR3. Trimming removed 6 bases at V and 0 bases at J, with 11 bases between. Germline V lookup: CDR1 LNHDA, CDR2 SQIVND (reference sequence).

This clone was observed once. V usage is TRBV27 and J usage is TRBJ2-3, with D perhaps matching TRBD2 (6 bases). The CDR3 spans 15 residues. Deletions cut 0 bases from V and 6 bases from J, with 13 bases between. Germline V lookup: CDR1 MNHEY, CDR2 SMNVEV (reference sequence). CDR3: CASSLSGLPRDTQYF. The CDR3, as DNA: TGTGCCAGCAGTTTATCGGGACTCCCCAGGGATACGCAGTATTTT.

V is TRBV4-3 and J is TRBJ2-5, with 9 bases that match TRBD2. The germline CDR1 and CDR2 sequences are LGHNA and YSLEER. The CDR3 has 15 amino acids. Unmatched junction bases numbered 4, after V lost 1 base and J lost 4 bases. CDR3 bases: TGCGCCAGCAGCCAAGGACTAGCGGAAAGAGAGACCCAGTACTTC. Translation gives CASSQGLAERETQYF.

The rearrangement joins TRBV18 to TRBJ1-4; D uncertain. Per the germline V gene, CDR1 is KGHSH and CDR2 is LQKENI. The V end lost 3 bases, the J end lost 0 bases, and 14 bases lay between the germline ends. The CDR3 totals 17 residues. The CDR3 region is CASSPKRHSPTNEKLFF. CDR3 DNA sequence: TGTGCCAGCTCACCCAAAAGGCACAGTCCAACTAATGAAAAACTGTTTTTT.

This clone was detected only once. The chain joins TRBV18 to TRBJ2-7; maybe TRBD1 (6 bases). Germline V gene data show CDR1 as KGHSH and CDR2 as LQKENI. The CDR3 covers 13 residues. V was shortened by 6 bases and J by 6 bases, with 15 bases between the two germline ends. The CDR3 nucleotides read TGTGCCAGCTCCCGGGACACCCCCTCCGAGCAGTACTTC. It translates to CASSRDTPSEQYF.

This chain connects TRBV19 to TRBJ1-1, with D unclear. This CDR3 has 11 residues. Deletions cut 11 bases from V and 4 bases from J, with 11 bases between. Germline V CDR1 and CDR2: LNHDA, SQIVND (reference sequence). This CDR3 is CAGDKCTEAFF. CDR3 nucleotide sequence: TGTGCCGGTGACAAGTGCACTGAAGCTTTCTTT.

The genes are TRBV2 and TRBJ2-2; 12 bases fit TRBD2. Germline V lookup: CDR1 SNHLY, CDR2 FYNNEI. The CDR3 has 16 residues. V trimming: 7 bases; J trimming: 1 base; junction bases outside the gene matches: 4. The DNA for the CDR3 is TGTGCCAGCACCGGACTAGCGGGACTGAACACCGGGGAGCTGTTTTTT. Protein: CASTGLAGLNTGELFF. The full variable domain, rest sourced from reference TRBV2 and TRBJ2-2, is EPEVTQTPSHQVTQMGQEVILRCVPISNHLYFYWYRQILGQKVEFLVSFYNNEISEKSEIFDDQFSVERPDGSNFTLKIRSTKLEDSAMYFCASTGLAGLNTGELFFGEGSRLTVL.

The chain recombines TRBV5-1 with TRBJ2-7, with D maybe TRBD2 (6 bases). The CDR3 has 15 amino acids. V shed 0 bases and J shed 1 base, with 11 bases lying between them. The germline V gene has CDR1 SGHRS and CDR2 YFSETQ. CDR3 nucleotides: TGCGCCAGCAGCTTGGGGCTTGGGGGGTCCTACGAGCAGTACTTC. Translation: CASSLGLGGSYEQYF.

V usage is TRBV11-2 and J usage is TRBJ2-7; D gene uncertain. The ends were cut back, 3 bases at V and 0 bases at J, with 9 bases in the middle. This CDR3 is built from 14 residues. Germline V gene sequence: CDR1 SGHAT, CDR2 FQNNGV. The CDR3 coding sequence is TGTGCCAGCAGCTTCACAGCACTCTCCTACGAGCAGTACTTC. This codes for CASSFTALSYEQYF.

The V and J genes are TRBV20-1 and TRBJ1-5; D call uncertain. The CDR3 consists of 14 residues. From germline, CDR1 is DFQATT and CDR2 SNEGSKA (reference sequence). V was cut by 3 bases and J by 1 base, with 10 bases left in between. The DNA of the CDR3 is TGCAGTGCTAGTGAGGGAGTGAGCAATCAGCCCCAGCATTTT. It yields the protein CSASEGVSNQPQHF.

V is TRBV12-5 and J is TRBJ1-2; D perhaps matches TRBD1 (5 bases). Germline V gene sequence: CDR1 LGHNT, CDR2 FRNRAP. The CDR3 is made up of 16 amino acids. Trimming stripped 6 bases from V and 1 base from J, with 18 bases between. The CDR3 region has the DNA TGTGCTAGTGGCGGGGACTCCAGTCACCTTAACTATGGCTACACCTTC. It translates to CASGGDSSHLNYGYTF.